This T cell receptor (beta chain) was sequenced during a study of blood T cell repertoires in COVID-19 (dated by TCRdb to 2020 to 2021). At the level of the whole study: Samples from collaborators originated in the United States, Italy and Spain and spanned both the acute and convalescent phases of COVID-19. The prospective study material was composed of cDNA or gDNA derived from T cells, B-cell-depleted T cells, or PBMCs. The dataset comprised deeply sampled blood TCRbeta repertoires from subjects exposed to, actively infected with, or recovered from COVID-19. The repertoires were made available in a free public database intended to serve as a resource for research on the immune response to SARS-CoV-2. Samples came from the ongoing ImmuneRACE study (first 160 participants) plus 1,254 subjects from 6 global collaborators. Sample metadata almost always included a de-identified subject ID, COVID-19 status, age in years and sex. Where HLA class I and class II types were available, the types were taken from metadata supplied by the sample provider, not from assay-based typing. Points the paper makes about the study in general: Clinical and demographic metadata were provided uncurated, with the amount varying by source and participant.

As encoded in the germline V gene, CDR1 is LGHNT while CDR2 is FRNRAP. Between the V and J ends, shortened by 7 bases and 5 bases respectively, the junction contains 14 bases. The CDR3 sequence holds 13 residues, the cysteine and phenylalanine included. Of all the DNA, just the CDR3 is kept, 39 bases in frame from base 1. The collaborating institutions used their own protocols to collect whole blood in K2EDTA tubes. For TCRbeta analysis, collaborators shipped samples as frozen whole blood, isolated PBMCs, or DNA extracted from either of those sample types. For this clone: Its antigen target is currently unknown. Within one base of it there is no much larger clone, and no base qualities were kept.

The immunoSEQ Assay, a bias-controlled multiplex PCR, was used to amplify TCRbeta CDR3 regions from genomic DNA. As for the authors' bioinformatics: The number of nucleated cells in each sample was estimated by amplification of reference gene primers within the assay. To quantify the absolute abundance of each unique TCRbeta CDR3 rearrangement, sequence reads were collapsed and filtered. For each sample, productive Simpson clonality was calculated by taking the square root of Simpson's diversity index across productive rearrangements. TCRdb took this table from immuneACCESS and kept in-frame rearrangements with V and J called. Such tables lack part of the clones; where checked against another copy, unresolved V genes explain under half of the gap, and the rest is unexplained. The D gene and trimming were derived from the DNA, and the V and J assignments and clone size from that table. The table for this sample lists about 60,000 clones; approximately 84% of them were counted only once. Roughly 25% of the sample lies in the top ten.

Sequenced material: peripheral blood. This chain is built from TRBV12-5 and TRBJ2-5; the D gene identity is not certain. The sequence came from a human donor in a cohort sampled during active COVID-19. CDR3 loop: CASAKQDSETQYF. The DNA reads TGTGCTAGTGCCAAGCAGGATTCGGAGACCCAGTACTTC.